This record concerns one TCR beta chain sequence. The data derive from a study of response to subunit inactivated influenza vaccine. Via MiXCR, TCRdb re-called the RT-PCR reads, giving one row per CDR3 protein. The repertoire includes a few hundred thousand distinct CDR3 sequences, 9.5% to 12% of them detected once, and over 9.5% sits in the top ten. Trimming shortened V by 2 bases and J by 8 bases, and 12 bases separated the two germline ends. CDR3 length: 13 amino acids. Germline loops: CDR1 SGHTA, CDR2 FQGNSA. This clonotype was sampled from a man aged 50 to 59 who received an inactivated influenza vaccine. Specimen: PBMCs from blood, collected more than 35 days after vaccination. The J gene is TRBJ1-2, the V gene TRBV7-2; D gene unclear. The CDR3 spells CASSLPRAKGYTF. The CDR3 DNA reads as TGTGCCAGCAGCTTACCACGAGCCAAGGGCTACACCTTC.